Sequencing of this T cell receptor (beta chain) was carried out in a study of blood T cells in healthy people across ages. Study context: Template switching retrieved approximately one barcoded beta molecule for each two T cells. Findings and caveats of the study: Long-lived and aged donors differed, with more naive CD4+ cells and higher diversity in the long-lived.

Next came a second PCR, run for roughly 6 to 11 cycles, which used a sample-barcoded 5' primer along with a J-beta primer mix. MiXCR, applied by TCRdb to the 5' RACE reads, yields one record per CDR3 protein. This repertoire shows about 380,000 distinct CDR3 sequences, approximately 51% found once; its top ten account for around 50%. Regarding this clonotype: Its specificity is not known.

The CDR3 loop spans 14 amino acids. CDR1 MNHEY and CDR2 SVGAGI come from the germline V gene. V was cut by 6 bases and J by 6 bases, with 17 bases left in between. Sample: blood. This receptor was taken from a man aged 55 to 70 in good health. The chain combines TRBV6-5 with TRBJ1-2, with D possibly matching TRBD1 (5 bases). The CDR3 coding sequence is TGTGCCAGCAGAGCGGAAGGGGCCCCGAATGGCTACACCTTC. It codes for CASRAEGAPNGYTF.